Sequencing of this TCR beta chain was carried out in a study of blood T cell repertoires in COVID-19. Looking at the study overall: Whether acute or convalescent, the COVID-19 samples came from the United States, Italy and Spain. PBMCs, B-cell-depleted T cells, or T cells provided the cDNA or gDNA that made up the material.

Original processing methods: Amplification of reference gene primers was used by the study to estimate nucleated cell counts. The method was immunoSEQ multiplex PCR; TCRdb's version includes in-frame clones alone and lacks a portion of them. V, J and clone size reflect that table, while D and trimming were determined from the DNA. The data show about 190,000 clones, 88% seen once. The length of the CDR3 is 12 residues. Germline values: CDR1 MNHEY, CDR2 SMNVEV (reference sequence). The V gene lost 6 bases and the J gene lost 5 bases, with 11 bases spanning the gap. Sequencing used peripheral blood. The rearrangement joins TRBV27 to TRBJ2-7, with D perhaps TRBD2 (6 bases). This clonotype was obtained from a man aged 25 to 45 with acute or convalescent COVID-19. The CDR3 region is CASRTGGHEQYF. CDR3 coding DNA: TGTGCCAGCAGGACCGGGGGACACGAGCAGTACTTC.